This is a list of T cell receptor beta chains from one sample in a study of blood T cell repertoires in COVID-19. Sequencing used immunoSEQ multiplex PCR; TCRdb keeps in-frame clones, though not all of them. The table includes about 380,000 clones, about 90% detected once. Material for sequencing was PBMCs or T cells enriched from blood (not recorded which). The origin of the receptors is a man aged 30 to 45 who had recovered from COVID-19. The CDR3 runs from the conserved cysteine through the conserved F or W. D genes are given only for firm matches. Clone size, where shown, is once, few, many, or a class for clones that have expanded.

j_call: TRBJ1-2; d_call: -; v_call: TRBV5-6; clone_size: -; cdr3_nt: TGTGCCAGCAGACGTGACATATACGGGACATACGGCTACACCTTC; cdr3_aa: CASRRDIYGTYGYTF
j_call: TRBJ1-1; d_call: -; v_call: TRBV21-1; clone_size: -; cdr3_nt: TGTGCCACTTACCCCCAGCCCCCGAGGACTGAAGCTTTCTTT; cdr3_aa: CATYPQPPRTEAFF
j_call: TRBJ2-5; d_call: TRBD2; v_call: TRBV7-8; clone_size: -; cdr3_nt: TGTGCCAGCAGCTTAGTCAGCGGGGGCCAAGAGACCCAGTACTTC; cdr3_aa: CASSLVSGGQETQYF
j_call: TRBJ1-3; d_call: -; v_call: TRBV27; clone_size: -; cdr3_nt: TGTGCCAGCAGGGGGGGTGGAAACACCATATATTTT; cdr3_aa: CASRGGGNTIYF
j_call: TRBJ1-1; d_call: -; v_call: TRBV4-3; clone_size: -; cdr3_nt: TGCGCCAGCAGCCAAGTTGGCAGAAACACTGAAGCTTTCTTT; cdr3_aa: CASSQVGRNTEAFF
j_call: TRBJ1-5; d_call: -; v_call: TRBV7-9; clone_size: -; cdr3_nt: TGTGCCAGCAGCTTACGAAGGCCGGGACAACCAAATCAGCCCCAGCATTTT; cdr3_aa: CASSLRRPGQPNQPQHF
j_call: TRBJ1-5; d_call: -; v_call: TRBV10-3; clone_size: -; cdr3_nt: TGTGCCATCAGTGAAATCGGGAGGGGTGGTGGGAGCAATCAGCCCCAGCATTTT; cdr3_aa: CAISEIGRGGGSNQPQHF
j_call: TRBJ2-2; d_call: -; v_call: TRBV18; clone_size: -; cdr3_nt: TGTGCCAGCTCCCCCAGTACCGGGGAGCTGTTTTTT; cdr3_aa: CASSPSTGELFF
j_call: TRBJ1-5; d_call: -; v_call: TRBV18; clone_size: -; cdr3_nt: TGTGCCAGCTCCCTCCGTTCGGTTACTAGCAATCAGCCCCAGCATTTT; cdr3_aa: CASSLRSVTSNQPQHF
j_call: TRBJ2-5; d_call: TRBD1; v_call: TRBV11-2; clone_size: -; cdr3_nt: TGTGCCAGCAGCTTCGGGACAGGGGCAGAGACCCAGTACTTC; cdr3_aa: CASSFGTGAETQYF
j_call: TRBJ2-1; d_call: TRBD1; v_call: TRBV18; clone_size: -; cdr3_nt: TGTGCCAGCTCACCCTTGGGACAGCAGAACAATGAGCAGTTCTTC; cdr3_aa: CASSPLGQQNNEQFF
j_call: TRBJ2-7; d_call: -; v_call: TRBV4-1; clone_size: -; cdr3_nt: TGCGCCAGCAGCCAAGATCAGGCAGCCAGCTCCTACGAGCAGTACTTC; cdr3_aa: CASSQDQAASSYEQYF
j_call: TRBJ2-1; d_call: -; v_call: TRBV13; clone_size: -; cdr3_nt: TGTGCCAGCAGCTTAGGTCGGGAATACAATGAGCAGTTCTTC; cdr3_aa: CASSLGREYNEQFF
j_call: TRBJ1-5; d_call: TRBD1; v_call: TRBV30; clone_size: few; cdr3_nt: TGTGCCTGGAGTTGGGGACAGGGGGCCAATCAGCCCCAGCATTTT; cdr3_aa: CAWSWGQGANQPQHF
j_call: TRBJ1-5; d_call: TRBD1; v_call: TRBV25-1; clone_size: -; cdr3_nt: TGTGCCAGCAGTGCCATGGAACAGGGGACCCAGCATTTT; cdr3_aa: CASSAMEQGTQHF
j_call: TRBJ1-1; d_call: -; v_call: TRBV19; clone_size: -; cdr3_nt: TGTGCCAGTAGTTTCGAGGGGGAGGGTGAAGCTTTCTTT; cdr3_aa: CASSFEGEGEAFF
j_call: TRBJ1-1; d_call: -; v_call: TRBV10-1; clone_size: few; cdr3_nt: TGCGCCAGCAGTGAGTCCAGGGGGAACACTGAAGCTTTCTTT; cdr3_aa: CASSESRGNTEAFF
j_call: TRBJ2-7; d_call: -; v_call: TRBV27; clone_size: -; cdr3_nt: TGTGCCAGCAGTTTATCGAGAACCTCGGACGAGCAGTACTTC; cdr3_aa: CASSLSRTSDEQYF
j_call: TRBJ1-2; d_call: -; v_call: TRBV19; clone_size: -; cdr3_nt: TGTGCCAGTAGTATCGGCACAGGCTATGGCTACACCTTC; cdr3_aa: CASSIGTGYGYTF
j_call: TRBJ2-7; d_call: -; v_call: TRBV11-3; clone_size: -; cdr3_nt: TGTGCCAGCAGCCCCCGAGGGCCGAGCTCCTACGAGCAGTACTTC; cdr3_aa: CASSPRGPSSYEQYF
j_call: TRBJ2-5; d_call: -; v_call: TRBV10-1; clone_size: -; cdr3_nt: TGCGCCAGCAGTGAGTCAATGGGGGCTGAGACCCAGTACTTC; cdr3_aa: CASSESMGAETQYF
j_call: TRBJ2-3; d_call: -; v_call: TRBV19; clone_size: -; cdr3_nt: TGTGCCAGTAGCTTTGGGGGGAGGACAGATACGCAGTATTTT; cdr3_aa: CASSFGGRTDTQYF
j_call: TRBJ2-3; d_call: -; v_call: TRBV9; clone_size: -; cdr3_nt: TGTGCCAGCAGCGCTCCCCGGGTGGGGGGTTCTAGCACAGATACGCAGTATTTT; cdr3_aa: CASSAPRVGGSSTDTQYF
j_call: TRBJ1-2; d_call: TRBD1; v_call: TRBV18; clone_size: -; cdr3_nt: TGTGCCAGCTCACCACCGAACAGGGGCGAGGGTTATGGCTACACCTTC; cdr3_aa: CASSPPNRGEGYGYTF
j_call: TRBJ1-6; d_call: TRBD1; v_call: TRBV7-2; clone_size: few; cdr3_nt: TGTGCCAGCAGTCCCCCGGGCAGGGGGCACTCACCCCTCCACTTT; cdr3_aa: CASSPPGRGHSPLHF
j_call: TRBJ1-2; d_call: -; v_call: TRBV7-2; clone_size: -; cdr3_nt: TGTGCCAGCAGCCTATATACCCCAGGGTCCCATGGCTACACCTTC; cdr3_aa: CASSLYTPGSHGYTF
j_call: TRBJ1-1; d_call: TRBD1; v_call: TRBV6-5; clone_size: -; cdr3_nt: TGTGCCAGCAGTTTCGGACAGGAGAACACTGAAGCTTTCTTT; cdr3_aa: CASSFGQENTEAFF
j_call: TRBJ1-6; d_call: -; v_call: TRBV25-1; clone_size: -; cdr3_nt: TGTGCCAGCAGTGATGGGGAGGAATGGAATTCACCCCTCCACTTT; cdr3_aa: CASSDGEEWNSPLHF
j_call: TRBJ2-1; d_call: TRBD2; v_call: TRBV30; clone_size: -; cdr3_nt: TGTGCCTGGGAAAGAAGGGGACTAGCGGGGGCTAATGAGCAGTTCTTC; cdr3_aa: CAWERRGLAGANEQFF
j_call: TRBJ1-1; d_call: TRBD1; v_call: TRBV10-3; clone_size: -; cdr3_nt: TGTGCCATCGCACAGTCCGGGACAGTGAACACTGAAGCTTTCTTT; cdr3_aa: CAIAQSGTVNTEAFF
j_call: TRBJ1-1; d_call: -; v_call: TRBV20-1; clone_size: -; cdr3_nt: TGCAGTGCTAGTAAGGTTCCAGGGTCTCTGAACACTGAAGCTTTCTTT; cdr3_aa: CSASKVPGSLNTEAFF
j_call: TRBJ2-2; d_call: -; v_call: TRBV7-6; clone_size: -; cdr3_nt: TGTGCCAGCAGCTTAGCGAGGGACACCCCGAGTACCGGGGAGCTGTTTTTT; cdr3_aa: CASSLARDTPSTGELFF
j_call: TRBJ2-3; d_call: TRBD1; v_call: TRBV7-9; clone_size: -; cdr3_nt: TGTGCCAGCAGCTTGACAGGGGCTCCAGATACGCAGTATTTT; cdr3_aa: CASSLTGAPDTQYF
j_call: TRBJ2-1; d_call: TRBD2; v_call: TRBV30; clone_size: -; cdr3_nt: TGTGCCTGGAGTACGAGCGGGGGGGCCGGACCGAATGAGCAGTTCTTC; cdr3_aa: CAWSTSGGAGPNEQFF
j_call: TRBJ2-6; d_call: TRBD1; v_call: TRBV9; clone_size: -; cdr3_nt: TGTGCCAGCAGCGTAGGAGGGGGCGAAATCCCTGGGGCCAACGTCCTGACTTTC; cdr3_aa: CASSVGGGEIPGANVLTF
j_call: TRBJ1-5; d_call: -; v_call: TRBV24-1; clone_size: -; cdr3_nt: TGTGCCACCAGTGCCCGCGGTAGTCAGCCCCAGCATTTT; cdr3_aa: CATSARGSQPQHF
j_call: TRBJ2-2; d_call: -; v_call: TRBV6-5; clone_size: -; cdr3_nt: TGTGCCAGCAGTTACGACACAGGGTGGACCGGGGAGCTGTTTTTT; cdr3_aa: CASSYDTGWTGELFF
j_call: TRBJ1-1; d_call: -; v_call: TRBV10-1; clone_size: few; cdr3_nt: TGCGCCAGCAGTAAGAGACGGAGCCCAACGAACACTGAAGCTTTCTTT; cdr3_aa: CASSKRRSPTNTEAFF
j_call: TRBJ2-5; d_call: TRBD2; v_call: TRBV6-5; clone_size: -; cdr3_nt: TGTGCCAGCAGGGGAGCTAGCGGGGGGGCCCAGTACTTC; cdr3_aa: CASRGASGGAQYF
j_call: TRBJ1-2; d_call: -; v_call: TRBV30; clone_size: -; cdr3_nt: TGTGCCTGGCTCGGCTATGGCTACACCTTC; cdr3_aa: CAWLGYGYTF
j_call: TRBJ1-1; d_call: -; v_call: TRBV27; clone_size: -; cdr3_nt: TGTGCCAGCAGGGTCGCAGGGTTTGGTTCTGAAGCTTTCTTT; cdr3_aa: CASRVAGFGSEAFF
j_call: TRBJ2-1; d_call: -; v_call: TRBV7-8; clone_size: -; cdr3_nt: TGTGCCAGCAGCTTAGGGCCCGTGGAGTACAATGAGCAGTTCTTC; cdr3_aa: CASSLGPVEYNEQFF
j_call: TRBJ2-1; d_call: -; v_call: TRBV12-5; clone_size: -; cdr3_nt: TGTGCTAGTGGTCTCGAACGGGTTGAGCAGTTCTTC; cdr3_aa: CASGLERVEQFF
j_call: TRBJ1-4; d_call: TRBD1; v_call: TRBV6-5; clone_size: -; cdr3_nt: TGTGCCGCGGGACAGGGGTATGAAAAACTGTTTTTT; cdr3_aa: CAAGQGYEKLFF
j_call: TRBJ1-2; d_call: -; v_call: TRBV3-1/TRBV3-2; clone_size: -; cdr3_nt: TGTGCCAGCAGCCAAGCAACTAACTATGGCTACACCTTC; cdr3_aa: CASSQATNYGYTF
j_call: TRBJ2-7; d_call: TRBD1; v_call: TRBV6-6; clone_size: -; cdr3_nt: TGTGCCAGCATTCGGACAGGAGAATCCTACGAGCAGTACTTC; cdr3_aa: CASIRTGESYEQYF
j_call: TRBJ1-2; d_call: TRBD1; v_call: TRBV10-2; clone_size: -; cdr3_nt: TGCGCCAGCAGAGAACAGGGGGCTGCTAACTATGGCTACACCTTC; cdr3_aa: CASREQGAANYGYTF
j_call: TRBJ2-7; d_call: TRBD1; v_call: TRBV6-1; clone_size: -; cdr3_nt: TGTGCCAGCAGTGAAAGTATAGGACAGGGGGCCCAGCAGTACTTC; cdr3_aa: CASSESIGQGAQQYF
j_call: TRBJ2-4; d_call: TRBD1; v_call: TRBV7-9; clone_size: -; cdr3_nt: TGTGCCAGCAGCTTGACAGGGACCAAAAACATTCAGTACTTC; cdr3_aa: CASSLTGTKNIQYF
j_call: TRBJ1-2; d_call: -; v_call: TRBV19; clone_size: -; cdr3_nt: TGTGCCAGTAGTATACCCACCGGCCGGGGATACTATGGCTACACCTTC; cdr3_aa: CASSIPTGRGYYGYTF
j_call: TRBJ2-7; d_call: TRBD1; v_call: TRBV6-5; clone_size: -; cdr3_nt: TGTGCCAGCAGTTACCCCCGACAGGGGGGTGGGTACGAGCAGTACTTC; cdr3_aa: CASSYPRQGGGYEQYF
j_call: TRBJ2-1; d_call: TRBD2; v_call: TRBV6-2/TRBV6-3; clone_size: -; cdr3_nt: TGTGCCAGCAGCCCTATCTCAGCGGGGGGCGGGGATGAGCAGTTCTTC; cdr3_aa: CASSPISAGGGDEQFF
j_call: TRBJ2-5; d_call: -; v_call: TRBV6-5; clone_size: -; cdr3_nt: TGTGCCAGCAGACACCAACCAGGATCGCAAGAGACCCAGTACTTC; cdr3_aa: CASRHQPGSQETQYF
j_call: TRBJ1-2; d_call: -; v_call: TRBV3-1/TRBV3-2; clone_size: -; cdr3_nt: TGTGCCAGCAGCCAAGTGGGCGAGGGCGGATCTTATGGCTACACCTTC; cdr3_aa: CASSQVGEGGSYGYTF
j_call: TRBJ1-4; d_call: TRBD1; v_call: TRBV10-2; clone_size: few; cdr3_nt: TGCGCCAGCAGCGATCCGGGACAGGGTGGAAAACTGTTTTTT; cdr3_aa: CASSDPGQGGKLFF
j_call: TRBJ1-1; d_call: TRBD1; v_call: TRBV5-1; clone_size: few; cdr3_nt: TGCGCCAGCAGCCCGAGGGACAGTAACACTGAAGCTTTCTTT; cdr3_aa: CASSPRDSNTEAFF
j_call: TRBJ1-3; d_call: -; v_call: TRBV18; clone_size: -; cdr3_nt: TGTGCCAGCTCACCACCATCAGTCTCTGGAAACACCATATATTTT; cdr3_aa: CASSPPSVSGNTIYF
j_call: TRBJ2-1; d_call: -; v_call: TRBV13; clone_size: many; cdr3_nt: TGTGCCAGCAGCTTAAGTCTAGCTAGCTCCTACAATGAGCAGTTCTTC; cdr3_aa: CASSLSLASSYNEQFF